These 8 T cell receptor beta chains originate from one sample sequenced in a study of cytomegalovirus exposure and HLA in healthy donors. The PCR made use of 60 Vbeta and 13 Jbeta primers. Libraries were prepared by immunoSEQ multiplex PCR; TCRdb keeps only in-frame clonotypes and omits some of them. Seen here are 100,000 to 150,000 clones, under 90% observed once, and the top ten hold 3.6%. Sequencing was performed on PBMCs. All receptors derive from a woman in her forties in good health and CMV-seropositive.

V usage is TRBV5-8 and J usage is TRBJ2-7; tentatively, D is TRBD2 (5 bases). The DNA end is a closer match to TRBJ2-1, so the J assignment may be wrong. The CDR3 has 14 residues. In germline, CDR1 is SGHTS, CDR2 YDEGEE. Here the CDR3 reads CASSPRPNLAEQFF. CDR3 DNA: TGTGCCAGCAGCCCTAGACCGAATCTAGCTGAGCAGTTCTTC.

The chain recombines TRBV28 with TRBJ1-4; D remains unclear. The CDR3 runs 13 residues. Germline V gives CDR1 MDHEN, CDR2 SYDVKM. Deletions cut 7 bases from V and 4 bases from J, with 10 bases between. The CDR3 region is CASTLQVNEKLFF. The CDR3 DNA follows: TGTGCCAGCACATTGCAGGTTAATGAAAAACTGTTTTTT. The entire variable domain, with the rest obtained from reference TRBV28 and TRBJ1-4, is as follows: DVKVTQSSRYLVKRTGEKVFLECVQDMDHENMFWYRQDPGLGLRLIYFSYDVKMKEKGDIPEGYSVSREKKERFSLILESASTNQTSMYLCASTLQVNEKLFFGSGTQLSVL.

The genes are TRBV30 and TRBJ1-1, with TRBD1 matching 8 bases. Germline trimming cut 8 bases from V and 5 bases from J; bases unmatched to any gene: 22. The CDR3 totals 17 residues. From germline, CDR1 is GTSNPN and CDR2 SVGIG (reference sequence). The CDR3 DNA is TGTGCCGTAAGTGTGAAAGGGACAGGCCTCGGGGGGACTGAAGCTTTCTTT. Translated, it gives CAVSVKGTGLGGTEAFF. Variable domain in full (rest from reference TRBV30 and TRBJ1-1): SQTIHQWPATLVQPVGSPLSLECTVEGTSNPNLYWYRQAAGRGLQLLFYSVGIGQISSEVPQNLSASRPQDRQFILSSKKLLLSDSGFYLCAVSVKGTGLGGTEAFFGQGTRLTVV.

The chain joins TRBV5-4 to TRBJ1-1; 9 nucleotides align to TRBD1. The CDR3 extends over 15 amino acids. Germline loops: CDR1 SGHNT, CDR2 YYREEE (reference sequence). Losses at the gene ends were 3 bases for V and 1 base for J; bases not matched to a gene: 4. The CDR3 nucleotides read TGTGCCAGCAGCTCACCGGGACAGGGGAACACTGAAGCTTTCTTT. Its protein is CASSSPGQGNTEAFF.

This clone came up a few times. The CDR3 spells CASAWTGGEQYF. CDR3 nucleotides: TGTGCCAGTGCGTGGACAGGGGGCGAGCAGTACTTC. J is TRBJ2-7 and V is TRBV6-5; 10 bases fit TRBD1. The length of the CDR3 is 12 residues. Germline V gives CDR1 MNHEY, CDR2 SVGAGI. The ends lost 9 bases at V and 6 bases at J; junction bases unmatched: 5.

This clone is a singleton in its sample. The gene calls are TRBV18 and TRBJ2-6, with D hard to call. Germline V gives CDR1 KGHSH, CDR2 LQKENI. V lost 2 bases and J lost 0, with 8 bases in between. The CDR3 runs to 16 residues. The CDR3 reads CASSPIQSSGANVLTF. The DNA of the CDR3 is TGTGCCAGCTCACCAATACAGAGCTCTGGGGCCAACGTCCTGACTTTC.

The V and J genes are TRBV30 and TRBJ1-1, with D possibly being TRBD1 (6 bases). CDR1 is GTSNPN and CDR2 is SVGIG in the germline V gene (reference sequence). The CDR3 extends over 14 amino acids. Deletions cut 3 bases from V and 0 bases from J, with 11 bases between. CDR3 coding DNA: TGTGCCTGGAGACAGGGATTTGTGAACACTGAAGCTTTCTTT. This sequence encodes CAWRQGFVNTEAFF.

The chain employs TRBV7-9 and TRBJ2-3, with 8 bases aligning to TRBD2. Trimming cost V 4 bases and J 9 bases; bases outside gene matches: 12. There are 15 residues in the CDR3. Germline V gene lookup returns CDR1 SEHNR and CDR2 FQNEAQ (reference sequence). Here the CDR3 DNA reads TGTGCCAGCAGCTCATACCCGCGGGGGGCTTGGACGCAGTATTTT. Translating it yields CASSSYPRGAWTQYF.